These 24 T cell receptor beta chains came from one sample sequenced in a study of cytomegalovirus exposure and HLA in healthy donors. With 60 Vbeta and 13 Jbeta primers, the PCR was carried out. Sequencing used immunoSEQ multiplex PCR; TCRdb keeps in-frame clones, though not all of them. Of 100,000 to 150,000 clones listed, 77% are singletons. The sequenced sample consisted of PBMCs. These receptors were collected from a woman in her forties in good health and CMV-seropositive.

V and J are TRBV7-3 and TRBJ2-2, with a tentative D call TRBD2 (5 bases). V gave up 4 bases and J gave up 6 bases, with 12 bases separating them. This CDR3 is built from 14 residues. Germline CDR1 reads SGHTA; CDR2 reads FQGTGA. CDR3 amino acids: CASSWTVPPGELFF. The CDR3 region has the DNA TGTGCCAGCAGCTGGACTGTCCCCCCCGGGGAGCTGTTTTTT.

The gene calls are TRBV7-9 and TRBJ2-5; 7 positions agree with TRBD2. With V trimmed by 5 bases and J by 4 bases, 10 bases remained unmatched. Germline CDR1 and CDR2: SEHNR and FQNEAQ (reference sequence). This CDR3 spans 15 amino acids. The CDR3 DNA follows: TGTGCCAGCAGCCCTGGACTAGGGTATTTAGAGACCCAGTACTTC. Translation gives CASSPGLGYLETQYF.

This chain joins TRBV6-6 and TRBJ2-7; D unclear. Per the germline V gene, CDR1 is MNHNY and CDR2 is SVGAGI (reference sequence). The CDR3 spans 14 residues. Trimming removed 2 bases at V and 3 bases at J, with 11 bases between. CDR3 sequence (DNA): TGTGCCAGCAGTTACGGCGACATCCTCTACGAGCAGTACTTC. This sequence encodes CASSYGDILYEQYF.

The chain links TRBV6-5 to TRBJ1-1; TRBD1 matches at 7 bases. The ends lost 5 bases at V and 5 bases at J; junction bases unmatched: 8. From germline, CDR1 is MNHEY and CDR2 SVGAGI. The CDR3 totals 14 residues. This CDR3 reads CASSATGVYTEAFF. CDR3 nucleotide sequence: TGTGCCAGCAGTGCCACAGGGGTATATACTGAAGCTTTCTTT.

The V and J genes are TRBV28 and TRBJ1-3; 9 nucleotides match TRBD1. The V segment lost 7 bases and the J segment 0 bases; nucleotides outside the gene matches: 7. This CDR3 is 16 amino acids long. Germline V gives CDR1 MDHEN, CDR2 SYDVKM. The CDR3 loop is CASTPWTGDSGNTIYF. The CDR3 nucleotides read TGTGCCAGCACTCCATGGACAGGGGACTCTGGAAACACCATATATTTT.

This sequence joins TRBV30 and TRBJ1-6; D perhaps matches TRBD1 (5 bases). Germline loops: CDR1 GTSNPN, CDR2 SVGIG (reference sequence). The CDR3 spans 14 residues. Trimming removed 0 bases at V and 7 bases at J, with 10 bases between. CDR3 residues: CAWSVLHRNSPLHF. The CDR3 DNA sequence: TGTGCCTGGAGTGTACTTCACAGGAATTCACCCCTCCACTTT. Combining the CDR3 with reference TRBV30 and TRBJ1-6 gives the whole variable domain SQTIHQWPATLVQPVGSPLSLECTVEGTSNPNLYWYRQAAGRGLQLLFYSVGIGQISSEVPQNLSASRPQDRQFILSSKKLLLSDSGFYLCAWSVLHRNSPLHFGNGTRLTVT.

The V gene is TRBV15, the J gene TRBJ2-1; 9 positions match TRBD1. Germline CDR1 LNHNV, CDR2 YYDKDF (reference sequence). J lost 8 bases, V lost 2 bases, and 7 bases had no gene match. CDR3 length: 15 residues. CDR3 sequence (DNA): TGTGCCACCAGCAGACCCGGGACAGGGTCTTATGAGCAGTTCTTC. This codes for CATSRPGTGSYEQFF.

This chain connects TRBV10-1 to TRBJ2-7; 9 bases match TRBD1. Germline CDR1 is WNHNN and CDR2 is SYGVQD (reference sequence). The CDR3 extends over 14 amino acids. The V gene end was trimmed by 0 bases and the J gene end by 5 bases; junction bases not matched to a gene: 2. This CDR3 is CASSESGTGHEQYF. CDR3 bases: TGCGCCAGCAGTGAGTCCGGGACAGGGCACGAGCAGTACTTC.

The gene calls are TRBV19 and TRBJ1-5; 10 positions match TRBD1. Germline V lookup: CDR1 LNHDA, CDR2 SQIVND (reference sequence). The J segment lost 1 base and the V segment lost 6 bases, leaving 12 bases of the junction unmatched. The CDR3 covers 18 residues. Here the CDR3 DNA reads TGTGCCAGTAGCGCCCTATCCCGGACAGGGGGGAGCAATCAGCCCCAGCATTTT. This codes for CASSALSRTGGSNQPQHF.

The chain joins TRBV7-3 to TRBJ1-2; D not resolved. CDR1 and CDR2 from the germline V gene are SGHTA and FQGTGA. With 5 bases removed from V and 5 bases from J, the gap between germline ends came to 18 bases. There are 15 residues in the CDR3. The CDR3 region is CASSPGAGRRYGYTF. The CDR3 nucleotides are TGTGCCAGCAGCCCCGGCGCGGGGAGAAGATATGGCTACACCTTC.

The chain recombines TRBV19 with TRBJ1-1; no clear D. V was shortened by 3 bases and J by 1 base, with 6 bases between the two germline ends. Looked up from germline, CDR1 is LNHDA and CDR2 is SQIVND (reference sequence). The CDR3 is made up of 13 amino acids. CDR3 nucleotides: TGTGCCAGTAGTATCGGAGGGAACACTGAAGCTTTCTTT. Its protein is CASSIGGNTEAFF. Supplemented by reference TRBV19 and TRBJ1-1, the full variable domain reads DGGITQSPKYLFRKEGQNVTLSCEQNLNHDAMYWYRQDPGQGLRLIYYSQIVNDFQKGDIAEGYSVSREKKESFPLTVTSAQKNPTAFYLCASSIGGNTEAFFGQGTRLTVV.

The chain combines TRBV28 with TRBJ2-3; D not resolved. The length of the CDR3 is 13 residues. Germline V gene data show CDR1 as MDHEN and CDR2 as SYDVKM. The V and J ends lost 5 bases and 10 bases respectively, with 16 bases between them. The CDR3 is CASSPLIVAAQYF. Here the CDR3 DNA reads TGTGCCAGCAGTCCGCTGATTGTGGCGGCGCAGTATTTT.

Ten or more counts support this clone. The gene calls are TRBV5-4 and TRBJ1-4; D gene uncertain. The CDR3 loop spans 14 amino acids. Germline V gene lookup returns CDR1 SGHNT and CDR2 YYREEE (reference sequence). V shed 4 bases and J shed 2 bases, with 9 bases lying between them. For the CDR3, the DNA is TGTGCCAGCAGCCCCGACGGGACTAATGAAAAACTGTTTTTT. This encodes CASSPDGTNEKLFF. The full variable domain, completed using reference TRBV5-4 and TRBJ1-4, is ETGVTQSPTHLIKTRGQQVTLRCSSQSGHNTVSWYQQALGQGPQFIFQYYREEENGRGNFPPRFSGLQFPNYSSELNVNALELDDSALYLCASSPDGTNEKLFFGSGTQLSVL.

CDR3: CASRPQTSGRGTGELFF. The CDR3 coding sequence is TGTGCCAGTAGACCACAGACTAGCGGGAGGGGCACCGGGGAGCTGTTTTTT. This chain links TRBV19 with TRBJ2-2; TRBD2 agrees at 14 bases. V was pared by 6 bases and J by 4 bases, with 7 bases of the junction left unmatched. Germline V gene sequence: CDR1 LNHDA, CDR2 SQIVND (reference sequence). The CDR3 has 17 amino acids.

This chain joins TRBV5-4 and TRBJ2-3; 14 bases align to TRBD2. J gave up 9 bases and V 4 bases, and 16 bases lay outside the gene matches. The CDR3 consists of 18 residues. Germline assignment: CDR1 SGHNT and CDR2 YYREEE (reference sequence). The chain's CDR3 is CASSATGTGTSGSLTQYF. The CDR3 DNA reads TGTGCCAGCAGCGCGACAGGGACCGGGACTAGCGGGAGTTTGACGCAGTATTTT.

The chain's CDR3 is CASSDDRGHTEAFF. CDR3 DNA: TGTGCCAGCAGCGACGACAGGGGGCACACTGAAGCTTTCTTT. J is TRBJ1-1 and V is TRBV2; 10 nucleotides align to TRBD1. V shed 6 bases and J 3 bases; nucleotides not matched to a gene: 4. There are 14 residues in the CDR3. The germline V gene has CDR1 SNHLY and CDR2 FYNNEI.

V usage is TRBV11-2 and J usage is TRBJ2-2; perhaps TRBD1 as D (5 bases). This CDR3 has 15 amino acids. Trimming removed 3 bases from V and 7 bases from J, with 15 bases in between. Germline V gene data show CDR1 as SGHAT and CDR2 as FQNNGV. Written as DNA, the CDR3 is TGTGCCAGCAGCTTGATAGGGGTGATTGGCGGGGAGCTGTTTTTT. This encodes CASSLIGVIGGELFF.

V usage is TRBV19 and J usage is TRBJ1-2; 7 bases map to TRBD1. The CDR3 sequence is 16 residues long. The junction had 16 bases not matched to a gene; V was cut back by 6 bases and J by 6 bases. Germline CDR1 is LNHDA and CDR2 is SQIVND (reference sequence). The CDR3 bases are TGTGCCAGTAGATCAGTCCACAGGGGCACCAACCATGGCTACACCTTC. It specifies CASRSVHRGTNHGYTF.

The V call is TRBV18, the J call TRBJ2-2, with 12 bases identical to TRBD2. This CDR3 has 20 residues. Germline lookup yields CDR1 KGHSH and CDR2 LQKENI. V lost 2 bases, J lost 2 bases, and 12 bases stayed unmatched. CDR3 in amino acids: CASSPTGLAGRDPNTGELFF. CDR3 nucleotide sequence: TGTGCCAGCTCACCAACAGGACTAGCGGGAAGAGACCCAAACACCGGGGAGCTGTTTTTT.

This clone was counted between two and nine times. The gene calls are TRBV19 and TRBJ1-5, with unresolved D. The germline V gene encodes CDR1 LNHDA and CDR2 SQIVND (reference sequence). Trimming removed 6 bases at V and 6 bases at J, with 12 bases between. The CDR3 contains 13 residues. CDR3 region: CASSRWASQPQHF. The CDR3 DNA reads TGTGCCAGTAGCCGGTGGGCCAGTCAGCCCCAGCATTTT.

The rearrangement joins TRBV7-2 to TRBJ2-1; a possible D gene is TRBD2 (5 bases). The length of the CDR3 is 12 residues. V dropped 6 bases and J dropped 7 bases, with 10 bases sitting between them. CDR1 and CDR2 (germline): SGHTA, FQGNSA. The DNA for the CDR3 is TGTGCCAGCAGAGTACTAGTTAATGAGCAGTTCTTC. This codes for CASRVLVNEQFF.

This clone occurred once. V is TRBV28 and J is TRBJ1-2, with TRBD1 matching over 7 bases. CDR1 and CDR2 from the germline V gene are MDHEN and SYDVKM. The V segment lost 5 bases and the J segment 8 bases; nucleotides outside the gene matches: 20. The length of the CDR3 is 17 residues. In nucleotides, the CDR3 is TGTGCCAGCAGTCTGAAATACCGGGACAGACGAAGGAGGGGCTACACCTTC. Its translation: CASSLKYRDRRRRGYTF.

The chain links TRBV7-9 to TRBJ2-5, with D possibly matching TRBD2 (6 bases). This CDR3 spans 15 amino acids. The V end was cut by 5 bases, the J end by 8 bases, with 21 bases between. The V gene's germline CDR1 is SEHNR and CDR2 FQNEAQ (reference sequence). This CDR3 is CASSHVGGSGGTQYF. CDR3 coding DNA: TGTGCCAGCAGCCACGTCGGAGGTAGCGGAGGAACCCAGTACTTC.

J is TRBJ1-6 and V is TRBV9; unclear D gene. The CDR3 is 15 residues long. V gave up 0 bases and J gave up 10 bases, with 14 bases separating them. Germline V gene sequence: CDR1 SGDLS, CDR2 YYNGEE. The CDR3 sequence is CASSVDFQRASPLHF. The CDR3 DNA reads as TGTGCCAGCAGCGTAGATTTCCAGCGGGCATCACCCCTCCACTTT.